This T cell receptor (beta chain) was sequenced for a study of blood T cell dynamics during melanoma immunotherapy. Overall study: First-line therapy was either pembrolizumab or nivolumab with ipilimumab for metastatic melanoma.

The CDR3 consists of 15 residues. V shed 7 bases and J shed 1 base, with 16 bases lying between them. The germline V gene has CDR1 LNHDA and CDR2 SQIVND (reference sequence). The time point: pre-treatment baseline. Sampling occurred pretreatment (T0) and at week 3 (W3), after cycle one of checkpoint blockade. Apart from a couple of fast progressors, RECIST 1.1 response was judged 12 weeks post-infusion. No patient had earlier systemic cancer treatment, concurrent immunosuppressants, or another active cancer. Profiling relied on immunoSEQ multiplex PCR, and the TCRdb table lists in-frame clones only, not all of them. The sample holds fewer than 20,000 clones, roughly nine tenths seen once.

The V call is TRBV19, the J call TRBJ1-2, with a weak D call TRBD1 (5 bases). The receptor was derived from a human donor with melanoma. Sequencing used blood, obtained from a patient treated with checkpoint blockade. The CDR3 reads CASTPRGAGNYGYTF. CDR3 in DNA: TGTGCCAGTACGCCTCGCGGGGCCGGTAACTATGGCTACACCTTC.